The present TCR beta chain was sequenced within a study of cytomegalovirus exposure and HLA in healthy donors. Vbeta (60) and Jbeta (13) primers were used in the PCR. Measured with immunoSEQ multiplex PCR; TCRdb has only the in-frame clones, and not every one. The sample has approximately 190,000 clones; 83% are singletons. Study conclusions and caveats: Later analysis revealed greater clonal expansion in HLA-associated TCR beta chains than in equally common others.

Points on this clone: Its target is not known.

V shed 5 bases and J shed 2 bases, with 7 bases lying between them. Germline V gene lookup returns CDR1 SGHVS and CDR2 FNYEAQ. The CDR3 spans 12 residues. This clonotype was obtained from a man aged 40-55 years in good health and CMV-seropositive. V is TRBV7-6 and J is TRBJ2-7; TRBD2 is a possible D gene (5 bases). The sample comprised PBMCs. The CDR3 DNA sequence: TGTGCCAGCAGCGGAGGCGCCTACGAGCAGTACTTC. Its protein is CASSGGAYEQYF.